This paragraph covers one TCR beta chain sequence. The antigen it binds to is not known. The input lacks base qualities; no much larger clone sits a single base away. The data were taken from a study of T cell changes during pregnancy in multiple sclerosis (dated by TCRdb to the late 2010s). Broadly, across the study: The study looked at changes in the T cell repertoire across pregnancy in women with multiple sclerosis.

From cysteine to phenylalanine, the CDR3 is 14 amino acids long. The CDR3 DNA has 42 bases and is translated from base 1. CDR1 is given as MNHEY and CDR2 as SMNVEV, both from the germline V gene (reference sequence). Germline trimming amounts to 5 bases on V and 5 bases on J, with 8 as the count of junction bases outside the gene matches. Libraries were made using the immunoSEQ multiplex PCR assay. As stored in TCRdb, this immuneACCESS dataset retains in-frame rearrangements with V and J assigned. A fraction of the clones does not appear; measured against another copy, unresolved V genes explain less than half of the discrepancy, and the remainder lacks a known reason. For this sample the table gives about 46,000 clones, of which 91% were detected only once. Together, the top ten hold 9% of the sample.

The sequences come from CD8+ T cells from peripheral blood mononuclear cells, collected after pregnancy. Recombination connected TRBV27 to TRBJ1-2; the junction holds 7 bases that match TRBD1. The source is a female donor with multiple sclerosis, enrolled in a pregnancy study. The DNA sequence is as follows: TGTGCCAGCAGTCCCGGGACAGAGGGGTATGGCTACACCTTC. This codes for CASSPGTEGYGYTF.